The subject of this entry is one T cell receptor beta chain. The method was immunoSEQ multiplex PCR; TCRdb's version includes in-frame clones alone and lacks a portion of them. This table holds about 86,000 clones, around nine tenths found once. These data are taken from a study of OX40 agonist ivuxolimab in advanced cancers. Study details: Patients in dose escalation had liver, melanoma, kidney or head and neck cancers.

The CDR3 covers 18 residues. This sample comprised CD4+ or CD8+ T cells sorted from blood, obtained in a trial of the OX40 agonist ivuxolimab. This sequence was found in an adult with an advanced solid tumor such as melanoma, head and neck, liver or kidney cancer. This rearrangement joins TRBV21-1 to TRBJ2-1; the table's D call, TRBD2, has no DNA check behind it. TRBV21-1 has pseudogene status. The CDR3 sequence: CASSKGLAGGPSYNEQFF. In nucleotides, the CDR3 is TGTGCCAGCAGCAAAGGACTAGCGGGAGGGCCCTCCTACAATGAGCAGTTCTTC.